The clone carrying this T cell receptor (beta chain) was recorded many times. MiXCR reprocessed the PCR reads for TCRdb. The sample contains approximately 38,000 clones, approximately 26% of which appear only once. This CDR3 comprises 14 residues. V dropped 7 bases and J dropped 0 bases, with 12 bases sitting between them. Per germline, CDR1 SEHNR and CDR2 FQNEAQ (reference sequence). The data were obtained in a study of metastatic and nonmetastatic thyroid tumors. Study at large: Repertoires were compared across blood and tumor or nodule tissue from malignant and benign thyroid patients.

All patients reached thyroid surgery having received no treatment beforehand. The V call is TRBV7-9, the J call TRBJ1-1; the D gene is possibly TRBD1 (6 bases). What was sequenced was blood. The origin of this receptor is a female donor with papillary thyroid cancer or a benign thyroid nodule (not recorded which). Some clones in this sample may be carry-over from other donors' samples. As DNA, the CDR3 is TGTGCCAGCACCAGGACAGACCTGAACACTGAAGCTTTCTTT. Translation: CASTRTDLNTEAFF. Complete variable domain (other parts from reference TRBV7-9 and TRBJ1-1): DTGVSQNPRHKITKRGQNVTFRCDPISEHNRLYWYRQTLGQGPEFLTYFQNEAQLEKSRLLSDRFSAERPKGSFSTLEIQRTEQGDSAMYLCASTRTDLNTEAFFGQGTRLTVV.